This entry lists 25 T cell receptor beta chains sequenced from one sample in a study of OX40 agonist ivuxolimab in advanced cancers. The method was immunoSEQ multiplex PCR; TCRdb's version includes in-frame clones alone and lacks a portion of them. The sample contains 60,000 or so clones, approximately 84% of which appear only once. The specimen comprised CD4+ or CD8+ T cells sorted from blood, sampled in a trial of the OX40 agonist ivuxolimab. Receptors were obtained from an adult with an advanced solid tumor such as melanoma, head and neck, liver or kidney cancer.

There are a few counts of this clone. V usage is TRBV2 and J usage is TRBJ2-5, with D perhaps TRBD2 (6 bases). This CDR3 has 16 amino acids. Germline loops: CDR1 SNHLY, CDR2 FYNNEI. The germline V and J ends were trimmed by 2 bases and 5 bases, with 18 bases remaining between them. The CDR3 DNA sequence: TGTGCCAGCAGTGAAAGGGGACTTCCCGTTGGGGAGACCCAGTACTTC. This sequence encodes CASSERGLPVGETQYF. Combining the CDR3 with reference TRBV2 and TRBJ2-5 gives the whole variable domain EPEVTQTPSHQVTQMGQEVILRCVPISNHLYFYWYRQILGQKVEFLVSFYNNEISEKSEIFDDQFSVERPDGSNFTLKIRSTKLEDSAMYFCASSERGLPVGETQYFGPGTRLLVL.

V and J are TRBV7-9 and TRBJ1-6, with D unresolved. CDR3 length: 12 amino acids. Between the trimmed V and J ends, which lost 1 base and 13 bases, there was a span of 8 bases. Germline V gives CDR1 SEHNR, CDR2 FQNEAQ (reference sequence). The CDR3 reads CASSLVTQPLHF. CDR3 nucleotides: TGTGCCAGCAGCTTAGTTACGCAGCCCCTCCACTTT.

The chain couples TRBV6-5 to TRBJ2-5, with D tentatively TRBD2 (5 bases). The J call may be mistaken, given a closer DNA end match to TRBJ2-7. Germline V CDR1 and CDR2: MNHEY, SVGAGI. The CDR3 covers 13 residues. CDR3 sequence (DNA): TGTGCCAGCGGGCCGGACTTCTCCTACGAGCAGTACTTC. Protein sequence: CASGPDFSYEQYF.

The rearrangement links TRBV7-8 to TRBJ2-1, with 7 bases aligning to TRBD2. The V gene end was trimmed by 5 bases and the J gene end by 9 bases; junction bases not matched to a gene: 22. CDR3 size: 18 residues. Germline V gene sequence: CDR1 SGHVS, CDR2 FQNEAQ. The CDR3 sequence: CASSLGLVGDREHGEQFF. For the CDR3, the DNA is TGTGCCAGCAGCCTCGGACTAGTGGGGGATCGAGAACACGGTGAGCAGTTCTTC.

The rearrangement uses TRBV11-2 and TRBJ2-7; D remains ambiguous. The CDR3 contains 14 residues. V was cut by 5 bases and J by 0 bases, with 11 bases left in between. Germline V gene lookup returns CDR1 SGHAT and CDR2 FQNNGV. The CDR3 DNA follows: TGTGCCAGCAGCCGTTTCCCCAGCTCCTACGAGCAGTACTTC. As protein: CASSRFPSSYEQYF.

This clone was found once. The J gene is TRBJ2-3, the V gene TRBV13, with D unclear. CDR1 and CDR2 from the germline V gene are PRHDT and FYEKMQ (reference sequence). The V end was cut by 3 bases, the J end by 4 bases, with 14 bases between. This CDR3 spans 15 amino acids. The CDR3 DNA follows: TGTGCCAGCAGCTTCCCCCTAGTAGAGGCAGATACGCAGTATTTT. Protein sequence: CASSFPLVEADTQYF.

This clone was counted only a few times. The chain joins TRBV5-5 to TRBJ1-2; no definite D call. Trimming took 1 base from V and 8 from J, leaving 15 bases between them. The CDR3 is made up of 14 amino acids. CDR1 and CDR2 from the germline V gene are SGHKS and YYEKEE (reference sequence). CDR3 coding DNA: TGTGCCAGCAGCTTGATCAAGGCTCCCAGGGGCTACACCTTC. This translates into CASSLIKAPRGYTF.

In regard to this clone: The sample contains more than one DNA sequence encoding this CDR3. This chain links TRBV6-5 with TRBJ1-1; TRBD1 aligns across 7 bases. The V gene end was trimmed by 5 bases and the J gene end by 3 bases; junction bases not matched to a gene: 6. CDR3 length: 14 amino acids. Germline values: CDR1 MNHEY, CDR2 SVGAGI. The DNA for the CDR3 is TGTGCCAGCAGTCAGGGGGGGGAGGACACTGAAGCTTTCTTT. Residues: CASSQGGEDTEAFF.

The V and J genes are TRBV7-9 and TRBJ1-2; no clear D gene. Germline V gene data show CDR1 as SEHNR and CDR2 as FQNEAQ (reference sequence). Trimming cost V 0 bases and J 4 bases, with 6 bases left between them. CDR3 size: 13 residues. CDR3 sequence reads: CASSLAASYGYTF. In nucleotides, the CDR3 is TGTGCCAGCAGCTTAGCGGCCAGCTATGGCTACACCTTC. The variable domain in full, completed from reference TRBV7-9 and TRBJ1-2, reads DTGVSQNPRHKITKRGQNVTFRCDPISEHNRLYWYRQTLGQGPEFLTYFQNEAQLEKSRLLSDRFSAERPKGSFSTLEIQRTEQGDSAMYLCASSLAASYGYTFGSGTRLTVV.

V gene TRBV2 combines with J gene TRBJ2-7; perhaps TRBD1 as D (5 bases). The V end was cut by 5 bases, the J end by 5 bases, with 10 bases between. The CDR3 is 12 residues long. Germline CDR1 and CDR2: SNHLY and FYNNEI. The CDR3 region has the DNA TGTGCCAGCAGTCCGACAGTCGACGAGCAGTACTTC. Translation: CASSPTVDEQYF.

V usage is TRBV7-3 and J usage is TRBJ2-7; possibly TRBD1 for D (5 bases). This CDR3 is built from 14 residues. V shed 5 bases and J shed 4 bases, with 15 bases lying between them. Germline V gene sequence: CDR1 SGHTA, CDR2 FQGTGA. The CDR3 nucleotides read TGTGCCAGCAGCACTACAGGCAGTCAATACGAGCAGTACTTC. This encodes CASSTTGSQYEQYF.

CDR3 in DNA: TGCGCCAGCAGCCAAGTGGACGATCCCTGGGAGCCCTATGGCTACACCTTC. It translates to CASSQVDDPWEPYGYTF. This chain links TRBV4-1 with TRBJ1-2, with unresolved D. The CDR3 consists of 17 residues. Germline assignment: CDR1 MGHRA and CDR2 YSYEKL. Deletions cut 1 base from V and 4 bases from J, with 19 bases between.

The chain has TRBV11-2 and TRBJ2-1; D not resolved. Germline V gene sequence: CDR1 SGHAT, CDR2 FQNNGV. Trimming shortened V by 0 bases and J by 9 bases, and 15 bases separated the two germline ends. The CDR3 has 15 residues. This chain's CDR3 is CASSLDGWNTREQFF. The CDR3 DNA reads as TGTGCCAGCAGCTTAGATGGGTGGAATACCCGTGAGCAGTTCTTC.

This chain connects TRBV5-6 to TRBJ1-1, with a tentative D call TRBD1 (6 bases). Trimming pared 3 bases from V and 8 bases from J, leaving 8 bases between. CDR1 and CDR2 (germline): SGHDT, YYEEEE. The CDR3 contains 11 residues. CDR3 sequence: CASSYRAEAFF. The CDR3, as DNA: TGTGCCAGCAGCTACAGGGCCGAAGCTTTCTTT.

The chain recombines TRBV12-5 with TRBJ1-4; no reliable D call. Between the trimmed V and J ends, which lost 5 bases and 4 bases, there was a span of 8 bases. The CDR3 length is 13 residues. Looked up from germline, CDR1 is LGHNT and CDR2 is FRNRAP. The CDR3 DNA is TGTGCTAGTGGTCCACCGGATAATGAAAAACTGTTTTTT. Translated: CASGPPDNEKLFF. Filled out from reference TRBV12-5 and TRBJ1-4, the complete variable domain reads DARVTQTPRHKVTEMGQEVTMRCQPILGHNTVFWYRQTMMQGLELLAYFRNRAPLDDSGMPKDRFSAEMPDATLATLKIQPSEPRDSAVYFCASGPPDNEKLFFGSGTQLSVL.

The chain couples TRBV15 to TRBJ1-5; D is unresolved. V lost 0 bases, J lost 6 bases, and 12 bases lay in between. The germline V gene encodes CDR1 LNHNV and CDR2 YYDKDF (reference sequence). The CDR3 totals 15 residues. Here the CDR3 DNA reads TGTGCCACCAGCAGAGATCTGGGAAAAGGTCAGCCCCAGCATTTT. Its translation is CATSRDLGKGQPQHF. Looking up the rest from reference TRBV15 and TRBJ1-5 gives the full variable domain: DAMVIQNPRYQVTQFGKPVTLSCSQTLNHNVMYWYQQKSSQAPKLLFHYYDKDFNNEADTPDNFQSRRPNTSFCFLDIRSPGLGDTAMYLCATSRDLGKGQPQHFGDGTRLSIL.

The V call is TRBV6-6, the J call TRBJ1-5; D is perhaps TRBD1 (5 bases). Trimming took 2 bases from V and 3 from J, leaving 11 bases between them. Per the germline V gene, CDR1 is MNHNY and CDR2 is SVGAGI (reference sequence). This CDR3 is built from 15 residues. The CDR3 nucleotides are TGTGCCAGCAGTTACGTGCAGGGACCCAATCAGCCCCAGCATTTT. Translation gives CASSYVQGPNQPQHF.

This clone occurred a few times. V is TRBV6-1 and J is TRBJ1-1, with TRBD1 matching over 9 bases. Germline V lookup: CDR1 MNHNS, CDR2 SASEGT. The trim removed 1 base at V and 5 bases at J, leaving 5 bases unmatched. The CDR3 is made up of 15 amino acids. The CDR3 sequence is CASSEGQGGGTEAFF. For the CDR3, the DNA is TGTGCCAGCAGTGAAGGACAGGGGGGAGGGACTGAAGCTTTCTTT.

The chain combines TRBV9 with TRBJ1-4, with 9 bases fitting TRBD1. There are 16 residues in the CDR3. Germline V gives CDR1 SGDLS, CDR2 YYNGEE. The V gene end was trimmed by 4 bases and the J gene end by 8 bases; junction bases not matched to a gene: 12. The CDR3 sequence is CASSTFTGGGHEKLFF. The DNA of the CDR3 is TGTGCCAGCAGCACCTTCACAGGGGGCGGACACGAAAAACTGTTTTTT.

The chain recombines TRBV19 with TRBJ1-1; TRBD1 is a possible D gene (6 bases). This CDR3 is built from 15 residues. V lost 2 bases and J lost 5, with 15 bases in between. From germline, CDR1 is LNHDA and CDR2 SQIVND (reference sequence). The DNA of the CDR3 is TGTGCCAGTAGTATAAGGTACGGGGGGCGAACTGAAGCTTTCTTT. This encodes CASSIRYGGRTEAFF.

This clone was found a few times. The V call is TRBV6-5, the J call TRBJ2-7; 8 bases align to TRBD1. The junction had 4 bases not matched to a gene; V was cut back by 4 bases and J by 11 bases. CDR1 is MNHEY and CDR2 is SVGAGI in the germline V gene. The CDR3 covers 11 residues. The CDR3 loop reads CASSFETGEYF. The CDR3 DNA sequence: TGTGCCAGCAGTTTCGAGACAGGGGAGTACTTC.

The CDR3, as DNA: TGTGCCAGCAGCCCCCCCAGCACAGATACGCAGTATTTT. It translates to CASSPPSTDTQYF. This chain joins TRBV13 and TRBJ2-3; D is uncertain. CDR1 is PRHDT, CDR2 FYEKMQ, per germline (reference sequence). V lost 5 bases and J lost 0, with 6 bases in between. The CDR3 covers 13 residues.

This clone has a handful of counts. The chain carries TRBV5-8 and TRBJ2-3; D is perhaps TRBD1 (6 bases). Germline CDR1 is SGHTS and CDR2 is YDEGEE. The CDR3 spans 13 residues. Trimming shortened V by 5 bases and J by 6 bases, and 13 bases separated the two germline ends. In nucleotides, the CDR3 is TGTGCCAGCAGACTCACAGGGTTTGATACGCAGTATTTT. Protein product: CASRLTGFDTQYF.

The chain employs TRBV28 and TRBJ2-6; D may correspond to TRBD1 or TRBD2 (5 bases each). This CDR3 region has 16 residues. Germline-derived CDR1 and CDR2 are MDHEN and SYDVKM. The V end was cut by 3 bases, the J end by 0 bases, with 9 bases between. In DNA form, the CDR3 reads TGTGCCAGCAGTTTGTTAGGGACCTCTGGGGCCAACGTCCTGACTTTC. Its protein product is CASSLLGTSGANVLTF.

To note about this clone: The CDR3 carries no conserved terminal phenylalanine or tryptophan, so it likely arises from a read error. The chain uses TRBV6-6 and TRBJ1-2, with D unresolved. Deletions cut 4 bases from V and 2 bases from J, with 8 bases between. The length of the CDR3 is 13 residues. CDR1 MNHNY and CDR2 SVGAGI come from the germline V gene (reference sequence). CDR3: CASSSVRNYGYTL. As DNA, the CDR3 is TGTGCCAGCAGTTCCGTACGGAACTATGGCTACACCCTC.